These 18 T cell receptor beta chains share one sample of origin, sequenced in a study of radiation and T cells in renal cell carcinoma. Time point: baseline pretreatment blood. The treatment was: 15 Gy SBRT to primary tumor, nephrectomy 4 weeks later. Repertoires were generated with immunoSEQ multiplex PCR, while TCRdb's copy carries only in-frame clones and drops some. The sample records about 49,000 clones, 75% to 85% being singletons. The sample consisted of blood, taken from a patient whose treatment included radiotherapy and nephrectomy. Receptors were obtained from a woman in her seventies with renal cell carcinoma.

This clone was observed a single time. The chain carries TRBV9 and TRBJ2-5, with TRBD2 matching 9 bases. The CDR3 has 14 residues. The J segment lost 5 bases and the V segment lost 0 bases, leaving 2 bases of the junction unmatched. Per the germline V gene, CDR1 is SGDLS and CDR2 is YYNGEE. The CDR3 DNA is TGTGCCAGCAGCGTAGGCGGGGGGGCTGAGACCCAGTACTTC. Its protein is CASSVGGGAETQYF.

The table lists this clone with a count of one. V is TRBV6-9 and J is TRBJ2-5, with 13 bases lining up with TRBD2. J was trimmed by 0 bases and V by 6 bases; bases with no gene match: 7. The CDR3 is 17 residues long. Germline lookup yields CDR1 MNHGY and CDR2 SVAAGI. The CDR3 coding sequence is TGTGCCAGCAGCTATCCACTAGCGGGGGGGTACCAAGAGACCCAGTACTTC. Translation: CASSYPLAGGYQETQYF.

The chain is built from TRBV4-2 and TRBJ2-7; maybe TRBD2 (6 bases). CDR3 length: 18 residues. V lost 0 bases and J 0 bases, leaving 18 bases between the germline ends. From germline, CDR1 is LGHNA and CDR2 YNFKEQ. The CDR3 reads CASSQDYVAGPFSYEQYF. The CDR3 nucleotides are TGTGCCAGCAGCCAAGATTACGTTGCGGGGCCCTTCTCCTACGAGCAGTACTTC.

This chain links TRBV11-2 with TRBJ2-5; a possible D gene is TRBD2 (6 bases). Germline V CDR1 and CDR2: SGHAT, FQNNGV. V lost 5 bases to trimming and J lost 3 bases, with 10 bases between them. The CDR3 has 13 amino acids. CDR3 in DNA: TGTGCCAGCAGCGCCCAGCGGGAAGAGACCCAGTACTTC. Amino acid sequence: CASSAQREETQYF.

The chain uses TRBV10-3 and TRBJ1-2, with TRBD1 identical over 7 bases. The V gene end was trimmed by 3 bases and the J gene end by 1 base; junction bases not matched to a gene: 5. This CDR3 contains 15 residues. Germline CDR1 and CDR2: ENHRY and SYGVKD. CDR3 bases: TGTGCCATCAGTGACCCGGGACAGTTTAACTATGGCTACACCTTC. Translated, it gives CAISDPGQFNYGYTF.

This chain connects TRBV18 to TRBJ1-2; tentative D call: TRBD1 (5 bases). The germline V gene encodes CDR1 KGHSH and CDR2 LQKENI. V was shortened by 3 bases and J by 7 bases, with 21 bases between the two germline ends. The CDR3 spans 16 residues. For the CDR3, the DNA is TGTGCCAGCTCACCCCGAAGCGGGGGGGGTTTTTTTGGCTACACCTTC. Amino acids: CASSPRSGGGFFGYTF.

This chain connects TRBV2 to TRBJ1-4, with no clear D. V was cut by 2 bases and J by 4 bases, with 2 bases left in between. The CDR3 runs to 12 residues. Germline V gene sequence: CDR1 SNHLY, CDR2 FYNNEI. CDR3 coding DNA: TGTGCCAGCAGTGAAAGTAATGAAAAACTGTTTTTT. It specifies CASSESNEKLFF.

V is TRBV11-2 and J is TRBJ1-5; unclear D gene. Per germline, CDR1 SGHAT and CDR2 FQNNGV. CDR3 size: 14 residues. The V end was cut by 5 bases, the J end by 1 base, with 9 bases between. In nucleotides, the CDR3 is TGTGCCAGCAGCCCGGTGGGGAGCAATCAGCCCCAGCATTTT. This codes for CASSPVGSNQPQHF.

The J gene is TRBJ2-7, the V gene TRBV9, with D perhaps matching TRBD1 (5 bases). With 2 bases removed from V and 1 base from J, the gap between germline ends came to 13 bases. The germline CDR1 and CDR2 sequences are SGDLS and YYNGEE. The CDR3 consists of 15 residues. The CDR3 reads CASSVGTGNSYEQYF. CDR3 coding DNA: TGTGCCAGCAGCGTGGGAACAGGCAATTCCTACGAGCAGTACTTC.

The gene calls are TRBV5-4 and TRBJ2-1; 7 bases match TRBD1. Per the germline V gene, CDR1 is SGHNT and CDR2 is YYREEE (reference sequence). After removal of 7 bases from V and 4 bases from J, the junction contained 8 bases not matched to a gene. This CDR3 region has 14 residues. The CDR3 coding sequence is TGTGCCAGCGGGGACAGTCCGACATACAATGAGCAGTTCTTC. Its protein is CASGDSPTYNEQFF.

The J gene is TRBJ1-3, the V gene TRBV21-1; the D call in the table, TRBD1, was not verified against the DNA. TRBV21-1 is labeled a pseudogene. This CDR3 comprises 17 residues. The DNA for the CDR3 is TGTGCCAGCAGCACCCCGGTGGGGGCTTTCTCTGGAAACACCATATATTTT. Translated, it gives CASSTPVGAFSGNTIYF.

The gene calls are TRBV7-2 and TRBJ2-7; weak D call: TRBD1 (6 bases). V was clipped by 5 bases and J by 6 bases, with 17 bases between them. The CDR3 runs 14 residues. Germline CDR1 SGHTA, CDR2 FQGNSA. Here the CDR3 DNA reads TGTGCCAGCAGCGCCAGGGGAAGAACATTCGAGCAGTACTTC. Translation gives CASSARGRTFEQYF. Complete variable domain (other parts from reference TRBV7-2 and TRBJ2-7): GAGVSQSPSNKVTEKGKDVELRCDPISGHTALYWYRQSLGQGLEFLIYFQGNSAPDKSGLPSDRFSAERTGGSVSTLTIQRTQQEDSAVYLCASSARGRTFEQYFGPGTRLTVT.

The gene calls are TRBV7-6 and TRBJ2-7; possibly TRBD1 or TRBD2 for D (6 bases each). Germline CDR1 is SGHVS and CDR2 is FNYEAQ. V was trimmed by 2 bases and J by 0 bases, leaving 11 bases between them. The CDR3 has 15 residues. CDR3 loop: CASSLLQGGSYEQYF. In nucleotides, the CDR3 is TGTGCCAGCAGCTTACTACAGGGAGGCTCCTACGAGCAGTACTTC. The full variable domain, in which reference TRBV7-6 and TRBJ2-7 provide the parts outside the CDR3, is GAGVSQSPRYKVTKRGQDVALRCDPISGHVSLYWYRQALGQGPEFLTYFNYEAQQDKSGLPNDRFSAERPEGSISTLTIQRTEQRDSAMYRCASSLLQGGSYEQYFGPGTRLTVT.

The chain has TRBV5-4 and TRBJ2-2; the D call may be TRBD1 or TRBD2 (6 bases each). The CDR3 contains 15 residues. V lost 4 bases to trimming and J lost 6 bases, with 16 bases between them. The germline V gene has CDR1 SGHNT and CDR2 YYREEE (reference sequence). The CDR3 DNA follows: TGTGCCAGCAGCCAAGGCTACAGGGAGGCCGGGGAGCTGTTTTTT. Its protein is CASSQGYREAGELFF.

The rearrangement joins TRBV30 to TRBJ2-2; D tentatively reads TRBD1 or TRBD2 (5 bases each). V was cut by 5 bases and J by 6 bases, with 19 bases left in between. The CDR3 loop spans 15 amino acids. Germline assignment: CDR1 GTSNPN and CDR2 SVGIG (reference sequence). The CDR3 reads CAWGRDGTLSGELFF. The CDR3 nucleotides are TGTGCCTGGGGCCGGGACGGGACCCTCTCCGGGGAGCTGTTTTTT.

The CDR3 loop is CASSPPGNTEAFF. CDR3 in DNA: TGTGCCAGCTCACCACCAGGGAACACTGAAGCTTTCTTT. This chain uses TRBV18 with TRBJ1-1; D is unresolved. The germline CDR1 and CDR2 sequences are KGHSH and LQKENI. V was cut by 0 bases and J by 1 base, with 3 bases left in between. The CDR3 sequence is 13 residues long.

The chain couples TRBV25-1 to TRBJ2-1; no firm D call. This CDR3 comprises 14 residues. The V gene's germline CDR1 is MGHDK and CDR2 SYGVNS. V dropped 3 bases and J dropped 1 base, with 7 bases sitting between them. CDR3 nucleotide sequence: TGTGCCAGCAGTGAGGGCGATTCCTACAATGAGCAGTTCTTC. It codes for CASSEGDSYNEQFF.

Points on this clone: This same CDR3 is encoded by further DNA sequences in the sample. This sequence joins TRBV7-9 and TRBJ2-7, with D perhaps matching TRBD1 (7 bases). The CDR3 contains 12 residues. Germline CDR1 SEHNR, CDR2 FQNEAQ (reference sequence). Trimming shortened V by 4 bases and J by 5 bases, and 9 bases separated the two germline ends. CDR3 loop: CASSSGGHEQYF. CDR3 nucleotide sequence: TGTGCCAGCAGCTCAGGGGGGCACGAGCAGTACTTC.